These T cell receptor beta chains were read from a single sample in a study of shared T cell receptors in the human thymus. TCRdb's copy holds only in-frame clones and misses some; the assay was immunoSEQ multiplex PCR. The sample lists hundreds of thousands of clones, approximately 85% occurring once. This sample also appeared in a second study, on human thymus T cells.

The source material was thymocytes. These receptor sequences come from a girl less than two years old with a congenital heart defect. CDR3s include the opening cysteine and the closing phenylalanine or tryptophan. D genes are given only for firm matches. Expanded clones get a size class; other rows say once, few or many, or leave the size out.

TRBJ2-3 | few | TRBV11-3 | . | TGTGCCAGCAGCTTAGCCGGGGTGGTAGATACGCAGTATTTT | CASSLAGVVDTQYF
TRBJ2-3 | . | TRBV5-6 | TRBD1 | TGTGCCAGCAGCATGCCGGGACAGGGGACTCGAGATACGCAGTATTTT | CASSMPGQGTRDTQYF
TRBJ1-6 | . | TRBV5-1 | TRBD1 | TGCGCCAGCCAAGCGCGGGACAGGAATTCACCCCTCCACTTT | CASQARDRNSPLHF
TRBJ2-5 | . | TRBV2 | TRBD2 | TGTGCCAGCGGGACTAGCGGGGGTAACCACCAAGAGACCCAGTACTTC | CASGTSGGNHQETQYF
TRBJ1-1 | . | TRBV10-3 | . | TGTGCCATCAGCGGACACCCGAACACTGAAGCTTTCTTT | CAISGHPNTEAFF
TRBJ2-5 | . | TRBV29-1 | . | TGCAGCGTTGCGCTACAAGAGACCCAGTACTTC | CSVALQETQYF
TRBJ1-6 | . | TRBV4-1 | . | TGCGCCAGCAGCCAAGAAAGGTATCCTAGATATAATTCACCCCTCCACTTT | CASSQERYPRYNSPLHF
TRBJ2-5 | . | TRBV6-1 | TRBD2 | TGTGCCAGCAGTGTGGGCCTAGCGGGGGGGCAGGAGACCCAGTACTTC | CASSVGLAGGQETQYF
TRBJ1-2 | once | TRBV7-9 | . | TGTGCCAGCAGCTCAATGCGGGCGGGGGGTGGCTACACCTTC | CASSSMRAGGGYTF
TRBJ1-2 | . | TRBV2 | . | TGTGCCAGCAGAACAGGACCCACTAACTATGGCTACACCTTC | CASRTGPTNYGYTF
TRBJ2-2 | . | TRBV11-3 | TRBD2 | TGTGCCAGCAGCTGCCCGAGCGGGGGCCGCGGCACCGGGGAGCTGTTTTTT | CASSCPSGGRGTGELFF
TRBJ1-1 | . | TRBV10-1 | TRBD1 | TGCGCCAGCAGTACCGGGACAGAAAAGGGGGTGAACACTGAAGCTTTCTTT | CASSTGTEKGVNTEAFF
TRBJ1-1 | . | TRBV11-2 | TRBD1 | TGTGCCAGCAGCTTATTTCGGGACAGGTCCACTGAAGCTTTCTTT | CASSLFRDRSTEAFF
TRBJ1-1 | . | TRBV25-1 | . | TGTGCCAGCAGTGACCCCCGCGTTTCGGCTGAAGCTTTCTTT | CASSDPRVSAEAFF
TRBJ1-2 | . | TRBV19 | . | TGTGCCAGTAGTATAGGGCACCCAGCTAACTATGGCTACACCTTC | CASSIGHPANYGYTF
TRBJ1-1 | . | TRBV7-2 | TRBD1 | TGTGCCAGCAGCTTACCCCGGACAGGTTTTGATACTGAAGCTTTCTTT | CASSLPRTGFDTEAFF
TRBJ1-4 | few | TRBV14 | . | TGTGCCAGCAGCCAAGAAGGGGGACCTAATGAAAAACTGTTTTTT | CASSQEGGPNEKLFF
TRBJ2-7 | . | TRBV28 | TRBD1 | TGTGCCAGCACCACCTTGGAGGGACAGGACAGCTCCTACGAGCAGTACTTC | CASTTLEGQDSSYEQYF
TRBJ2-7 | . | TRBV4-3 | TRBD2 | TGCGCCAGCAGCCAAGATCGATCTAGCGGGGGTTCCTACGAGCAGTACTTC | CASSQDRSSGGSYEQYF
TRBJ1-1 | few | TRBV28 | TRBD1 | TGTGCCAGCAGTTTAAAGGGGACGACAGGGGGCTACCTCGAAGCTTTCTTT | CASSLKGTTGGYLEAFF
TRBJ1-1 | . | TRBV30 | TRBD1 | TGTGCCCTAGCAACAGCGGGACAGGCGGACACTGAAGCTTTCTTT | CALATAGQADTEAFF
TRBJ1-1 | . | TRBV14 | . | TGTGCCAGCAGCCAAGTCTCACTACAAGAGGGTTGGACTGAAGCTTTCTTT | CASSQVSLQEGWTEAFF
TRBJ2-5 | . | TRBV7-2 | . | TGTGCCAGCAGCTTTAAGGGAGGGACACCCATATGCGCCCTAGAGGCCCAGTACTTC | CASSFKGGTPICALEAQYF
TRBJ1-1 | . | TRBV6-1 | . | TGTGCCAGCAGGAACAGGAACACTGAAGCTTTCTTT | CASRNRNTEAFF
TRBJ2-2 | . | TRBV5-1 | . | TGCGCCAGCAGCTTGGCCTATCGTGTGCCCGGGGAGCTGTTTTTT | CASSLAYRVPGELFF
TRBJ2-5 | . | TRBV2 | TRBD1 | TGTGCCAGCAGTGAAGCCGAAACCCCCGGGACAGGGTTGGAGACCCAGTACTTC | CASSEAETPGTGLETQYF
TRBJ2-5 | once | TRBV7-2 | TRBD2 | TGTGCCAGCAGCTCGGGTTGGCTAGCGGGGGCAAACCAAGAGACCCAGTACTTC | CASSSGWLAGANQETQYF
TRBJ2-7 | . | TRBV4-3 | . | TGCGCCAGCAGCCAAGAGAGGTTGGGGCGGCGGGAGCAGTACTTC | CASSQERLGRREQYF
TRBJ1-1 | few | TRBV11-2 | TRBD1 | TGTGCCAGCAGCCATACCCGACAGGGGCTACGGTGGAACACTGAAGCTTTCTTT | CASSHTRQGLRWNTEAFF
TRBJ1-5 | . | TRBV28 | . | TGTGCCAGCAGTTCCGGGTTGTATCAGCCCCAGCATTTT | CASSSGLYQPQHF
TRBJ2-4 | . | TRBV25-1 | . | TGTGCCAGCAGTGAGGCGGCTTCTATTCAGTACTTC | CASSEAASIQYF
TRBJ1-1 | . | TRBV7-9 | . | TGTGCCAGCAGCCCAGGGGCACAGACGAACACTGAAGCTTTCTTT | CASSPGAQTNTEAFF
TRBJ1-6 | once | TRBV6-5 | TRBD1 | TGTGCCAGCAGACGAATCTCGGGACAGCATTCACCCCTCCACTTT | CASRRISGQHSPLHF
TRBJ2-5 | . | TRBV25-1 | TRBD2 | TGTGCCAGTGGAAGCGGGGACTTAAAAGAGACCCAGTACTTC | CASGSGDLKETQYF
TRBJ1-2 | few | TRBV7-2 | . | TGTGCCAGCAGCCGTGACAGGCTTAACTATGGCTACACCTTC | CASSRDRLNYGYTF
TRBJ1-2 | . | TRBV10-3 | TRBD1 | TGTGCCAGTTGCCCAGGGGAGGGACAGGGATATAACTATGGCTACACCTTC | CASCPGEGQGYNYGYTF
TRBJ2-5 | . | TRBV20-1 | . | TGCAGTGCGCGGACAGAAGAGACCCAGTACTTC | CSARTEETQYF
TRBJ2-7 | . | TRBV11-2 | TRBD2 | TGTGCCATCAAAAGGACTAGCGGCTACGAGCAGTACTTT | CAIKRTSGYEQYF
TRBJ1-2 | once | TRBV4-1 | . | TGCGCCAGCAGCCAAGGCCCGGAGGGAACAGTCTTTTTGGATGGCTACACCTTC | CASSQGPEGTVFLDGYTF